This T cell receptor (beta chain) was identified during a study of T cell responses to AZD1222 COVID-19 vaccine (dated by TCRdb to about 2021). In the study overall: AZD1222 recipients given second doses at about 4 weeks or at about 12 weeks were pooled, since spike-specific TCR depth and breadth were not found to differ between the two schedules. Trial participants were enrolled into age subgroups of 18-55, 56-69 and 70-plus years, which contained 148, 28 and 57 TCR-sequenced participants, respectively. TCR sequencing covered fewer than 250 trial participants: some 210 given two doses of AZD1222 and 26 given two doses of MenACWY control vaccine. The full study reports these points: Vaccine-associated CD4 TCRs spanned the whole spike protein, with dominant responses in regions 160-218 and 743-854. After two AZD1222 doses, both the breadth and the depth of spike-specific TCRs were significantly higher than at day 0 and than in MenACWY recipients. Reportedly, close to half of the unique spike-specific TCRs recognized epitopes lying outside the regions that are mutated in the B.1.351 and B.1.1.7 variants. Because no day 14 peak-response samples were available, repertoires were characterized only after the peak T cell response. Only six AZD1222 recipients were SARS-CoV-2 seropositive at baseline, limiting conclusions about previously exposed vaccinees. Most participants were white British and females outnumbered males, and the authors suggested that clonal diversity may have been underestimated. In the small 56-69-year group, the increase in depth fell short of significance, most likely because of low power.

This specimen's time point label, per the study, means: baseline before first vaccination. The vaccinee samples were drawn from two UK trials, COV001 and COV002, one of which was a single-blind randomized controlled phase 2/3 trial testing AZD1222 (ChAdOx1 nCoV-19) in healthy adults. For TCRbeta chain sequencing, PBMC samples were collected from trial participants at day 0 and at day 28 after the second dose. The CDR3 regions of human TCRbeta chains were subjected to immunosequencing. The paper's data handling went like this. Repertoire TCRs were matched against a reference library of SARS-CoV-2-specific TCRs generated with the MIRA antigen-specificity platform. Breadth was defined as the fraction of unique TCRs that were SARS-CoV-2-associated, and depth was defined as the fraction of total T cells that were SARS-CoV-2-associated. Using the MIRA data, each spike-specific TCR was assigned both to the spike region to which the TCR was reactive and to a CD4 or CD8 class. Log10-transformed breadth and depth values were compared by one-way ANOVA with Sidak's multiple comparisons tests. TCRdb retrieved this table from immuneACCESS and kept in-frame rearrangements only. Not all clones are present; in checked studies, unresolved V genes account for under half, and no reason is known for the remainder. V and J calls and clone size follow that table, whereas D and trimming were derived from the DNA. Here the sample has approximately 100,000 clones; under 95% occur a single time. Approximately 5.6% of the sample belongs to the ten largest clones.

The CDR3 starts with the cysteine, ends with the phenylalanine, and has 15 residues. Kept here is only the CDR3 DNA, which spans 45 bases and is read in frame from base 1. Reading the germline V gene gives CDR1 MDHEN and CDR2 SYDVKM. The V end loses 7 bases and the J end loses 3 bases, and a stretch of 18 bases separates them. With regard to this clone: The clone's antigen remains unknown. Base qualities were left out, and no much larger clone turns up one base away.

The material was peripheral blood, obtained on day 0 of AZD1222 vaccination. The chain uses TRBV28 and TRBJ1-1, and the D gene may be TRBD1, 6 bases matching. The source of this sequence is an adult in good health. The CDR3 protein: CASTAPRQGHTEAFF. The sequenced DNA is TGTGCCAGCACCGCACCCAGGCAGGGGCACACTGAAGCTTTCTTT. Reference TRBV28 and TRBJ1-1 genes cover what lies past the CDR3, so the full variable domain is DVKVTQSSRYLVKRTGEKVFLECVQDMDHENMFWYRQDPGLGLRLIYFSYDVKMKEKGDIPEGYSVSREKKERFSLILESASTNQTSMYLCASTAPRQGHTEAFFGQGTRLTVV.